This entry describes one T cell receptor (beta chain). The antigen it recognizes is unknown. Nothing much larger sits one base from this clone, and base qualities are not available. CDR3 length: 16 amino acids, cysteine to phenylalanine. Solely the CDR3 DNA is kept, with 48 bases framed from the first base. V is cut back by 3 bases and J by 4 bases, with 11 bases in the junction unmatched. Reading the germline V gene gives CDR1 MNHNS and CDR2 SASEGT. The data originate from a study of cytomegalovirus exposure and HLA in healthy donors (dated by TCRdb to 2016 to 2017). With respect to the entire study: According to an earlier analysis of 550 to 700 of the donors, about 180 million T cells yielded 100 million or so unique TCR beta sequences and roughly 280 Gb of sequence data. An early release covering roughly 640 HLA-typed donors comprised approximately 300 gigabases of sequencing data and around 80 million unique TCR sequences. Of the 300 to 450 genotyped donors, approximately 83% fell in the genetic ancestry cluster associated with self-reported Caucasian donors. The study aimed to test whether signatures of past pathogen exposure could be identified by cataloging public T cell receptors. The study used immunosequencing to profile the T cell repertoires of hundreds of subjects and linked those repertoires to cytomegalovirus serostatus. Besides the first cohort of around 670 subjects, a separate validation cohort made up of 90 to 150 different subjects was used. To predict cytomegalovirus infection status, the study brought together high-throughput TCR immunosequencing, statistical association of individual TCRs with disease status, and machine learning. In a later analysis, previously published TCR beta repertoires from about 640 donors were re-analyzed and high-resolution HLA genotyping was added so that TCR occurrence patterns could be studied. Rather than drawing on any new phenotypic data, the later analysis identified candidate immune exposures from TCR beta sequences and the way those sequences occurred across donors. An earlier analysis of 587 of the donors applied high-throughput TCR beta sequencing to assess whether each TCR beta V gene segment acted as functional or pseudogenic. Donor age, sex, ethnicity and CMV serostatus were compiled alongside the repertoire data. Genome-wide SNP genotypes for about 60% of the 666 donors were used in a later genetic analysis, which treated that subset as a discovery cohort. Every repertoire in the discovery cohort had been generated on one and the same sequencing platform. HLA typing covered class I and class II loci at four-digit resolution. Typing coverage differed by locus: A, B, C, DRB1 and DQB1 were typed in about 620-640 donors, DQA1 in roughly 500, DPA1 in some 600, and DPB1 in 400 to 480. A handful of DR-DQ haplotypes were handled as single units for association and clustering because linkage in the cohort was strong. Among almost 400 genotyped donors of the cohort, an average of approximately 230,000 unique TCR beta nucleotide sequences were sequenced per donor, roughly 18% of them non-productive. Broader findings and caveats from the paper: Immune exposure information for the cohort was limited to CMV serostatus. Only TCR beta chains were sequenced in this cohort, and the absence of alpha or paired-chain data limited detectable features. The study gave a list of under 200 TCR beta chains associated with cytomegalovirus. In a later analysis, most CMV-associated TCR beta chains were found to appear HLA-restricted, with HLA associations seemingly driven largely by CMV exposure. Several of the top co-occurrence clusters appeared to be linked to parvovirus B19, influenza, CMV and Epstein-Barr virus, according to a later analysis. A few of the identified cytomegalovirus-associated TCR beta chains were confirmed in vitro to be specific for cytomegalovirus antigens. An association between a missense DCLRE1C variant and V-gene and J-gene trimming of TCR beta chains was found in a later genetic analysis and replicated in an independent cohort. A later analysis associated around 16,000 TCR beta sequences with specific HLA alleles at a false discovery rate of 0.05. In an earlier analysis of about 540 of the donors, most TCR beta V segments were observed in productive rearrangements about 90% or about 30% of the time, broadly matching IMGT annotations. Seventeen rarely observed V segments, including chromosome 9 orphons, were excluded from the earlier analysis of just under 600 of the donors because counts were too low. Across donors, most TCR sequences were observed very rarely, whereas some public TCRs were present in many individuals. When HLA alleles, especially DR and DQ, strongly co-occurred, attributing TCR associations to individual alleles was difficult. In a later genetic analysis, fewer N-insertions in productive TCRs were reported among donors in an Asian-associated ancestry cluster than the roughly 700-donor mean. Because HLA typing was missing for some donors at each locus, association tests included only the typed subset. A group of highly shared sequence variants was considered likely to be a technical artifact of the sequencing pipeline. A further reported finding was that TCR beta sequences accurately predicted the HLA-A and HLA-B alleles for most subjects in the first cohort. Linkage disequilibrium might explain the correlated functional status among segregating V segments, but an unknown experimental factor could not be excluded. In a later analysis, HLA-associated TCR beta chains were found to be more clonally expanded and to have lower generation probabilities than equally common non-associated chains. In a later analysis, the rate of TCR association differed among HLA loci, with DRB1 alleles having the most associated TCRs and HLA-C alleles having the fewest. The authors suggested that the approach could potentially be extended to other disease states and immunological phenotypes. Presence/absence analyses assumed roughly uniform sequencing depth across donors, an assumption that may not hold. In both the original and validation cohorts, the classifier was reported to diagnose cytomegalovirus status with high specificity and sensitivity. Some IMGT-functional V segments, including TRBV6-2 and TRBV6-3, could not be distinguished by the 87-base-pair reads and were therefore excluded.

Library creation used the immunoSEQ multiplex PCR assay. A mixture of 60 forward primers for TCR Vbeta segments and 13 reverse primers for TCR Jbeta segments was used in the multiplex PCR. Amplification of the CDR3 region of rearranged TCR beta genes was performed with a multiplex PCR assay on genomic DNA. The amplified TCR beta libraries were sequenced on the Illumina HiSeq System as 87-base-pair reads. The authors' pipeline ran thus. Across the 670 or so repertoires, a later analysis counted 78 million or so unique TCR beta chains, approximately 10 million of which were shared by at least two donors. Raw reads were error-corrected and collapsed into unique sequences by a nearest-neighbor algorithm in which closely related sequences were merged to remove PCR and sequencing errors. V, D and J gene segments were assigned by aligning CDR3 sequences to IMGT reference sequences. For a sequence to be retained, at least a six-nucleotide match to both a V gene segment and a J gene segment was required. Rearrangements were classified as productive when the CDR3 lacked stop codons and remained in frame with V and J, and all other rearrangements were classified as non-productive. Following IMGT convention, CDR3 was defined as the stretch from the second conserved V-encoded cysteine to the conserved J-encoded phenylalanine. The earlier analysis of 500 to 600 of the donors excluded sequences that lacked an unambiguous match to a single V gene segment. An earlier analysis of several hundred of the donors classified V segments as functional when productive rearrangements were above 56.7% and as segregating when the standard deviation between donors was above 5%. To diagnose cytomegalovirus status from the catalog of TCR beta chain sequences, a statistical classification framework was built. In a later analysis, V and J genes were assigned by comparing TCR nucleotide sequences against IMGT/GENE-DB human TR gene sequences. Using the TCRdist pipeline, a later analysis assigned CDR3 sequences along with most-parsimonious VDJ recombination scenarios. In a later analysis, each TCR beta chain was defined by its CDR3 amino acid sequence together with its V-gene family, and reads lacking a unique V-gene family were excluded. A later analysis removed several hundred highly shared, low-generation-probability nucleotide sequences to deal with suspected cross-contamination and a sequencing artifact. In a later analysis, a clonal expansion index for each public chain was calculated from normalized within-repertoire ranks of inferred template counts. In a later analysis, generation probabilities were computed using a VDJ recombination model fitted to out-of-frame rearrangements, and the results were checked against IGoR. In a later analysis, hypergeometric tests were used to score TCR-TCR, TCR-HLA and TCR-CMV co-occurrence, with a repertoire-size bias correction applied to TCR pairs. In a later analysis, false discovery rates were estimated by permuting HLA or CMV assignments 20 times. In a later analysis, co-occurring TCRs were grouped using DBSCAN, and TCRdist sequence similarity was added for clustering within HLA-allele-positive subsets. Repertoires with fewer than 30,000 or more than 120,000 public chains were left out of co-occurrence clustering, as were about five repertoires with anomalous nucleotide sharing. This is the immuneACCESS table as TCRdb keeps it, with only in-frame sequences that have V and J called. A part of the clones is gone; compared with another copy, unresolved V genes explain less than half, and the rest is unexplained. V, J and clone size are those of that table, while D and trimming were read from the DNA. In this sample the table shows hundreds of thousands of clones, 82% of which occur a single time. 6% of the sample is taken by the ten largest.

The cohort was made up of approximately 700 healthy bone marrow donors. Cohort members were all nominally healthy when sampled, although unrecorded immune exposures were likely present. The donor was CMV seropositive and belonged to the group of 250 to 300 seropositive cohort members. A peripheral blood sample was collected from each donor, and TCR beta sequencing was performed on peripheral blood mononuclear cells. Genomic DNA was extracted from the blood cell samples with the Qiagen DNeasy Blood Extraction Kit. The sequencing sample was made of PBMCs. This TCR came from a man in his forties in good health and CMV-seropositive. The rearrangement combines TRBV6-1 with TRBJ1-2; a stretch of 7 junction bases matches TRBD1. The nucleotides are TGTGCCAGCAGTGAGCCCCTTTTGACAGGGACCTATGGCTACACCTTC. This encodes CASSEPLLTGTYGYTF.